This entry concerns a single T cell receptor beta chain. Its antigen target is currently unknown. Base qualities are not at hand, and no much larger clone is one base apart. Library construction relied on the immunoSEQ multiplex PCR assay. The multiplex PCR relied on a mix of 60 forward primers for TCR Vbeta segments and 13 reverse primers for TCR Jbeta segments. Amplification of the CDR3 region of rearranged TCR beta genes was performed with a multiplex PCR assay on genomic DNA. The amplified TCR beta libraries were sequenced on the Illumina HiSeq System as 87-base-pair reads. For the original study's pipeline: A later analysis tallied 70 million to 100 million unique TCR beta chains across the 640 or so repertoires, and around 12 million of those chains were shared by two or more donors. Raw reads were error-corrected and collapsed into unique sequences by a nearest-neighbor algorithm in which closely related sequences were merged to remove PCR and sequencing errors. CDR3 sequences were aligned to IMGT reference sequences to assign V, D and J gene segments. For a sequence to be retained, at least a six-nucleotide match to both a V gene segment and a J gene segment was required. Rearrangements were classified as productive when the CDR3 lacked stop codons and remained in frame with V and J, and all other rearrangements were classified as non-productive. Following IMGT convention, CDR3 was defined as the stretch from the second conserved V-encoded cysteine to the conserved J-encoded phenylalanine. Sequences without an unambiguous match to a single V gene segment were excluded from the earlier analysis of approximately 560 of the donors. In an earlier analysis of 450 to 750 of the donors, a V segment was called functional when productive rearrangements were above 56.7%, and segregating when the standard deviation between donors exceeded 5%. To diagnose cytomegalovirus status from the catalog of TCR beta chain sequences, a statistical classification framework was built. In a later analysis, TCR nucleotide sequences were compared against IMGT/GENE-DB human TR gene sequences so that V and J genes could be assigned. The TCRdist pipeline was used in a later analysis to assign CDR3 sequences and most-parsimonious VDJ recombination scenarios. In a later analysis, each TCR beta chain was defined by its CDR3 amino acid sequence together with its V-gene family, and reads without a unique V-gene family were excluded. To address suspected cross-contamination and a sequencing artifact, a later analysis removed under 600 highly shared, low-generation-probability nucleotide sequences. In a later analysis, a clonal expansion index was calculated for each public chain from normalized within-repertoire ranks of inferred template counts. Generation probabilities in a later analysis came from a VDJ recombination model fitted to out-of-frame rearrangements, and those results were checked against IGoR. In a later analysis, TCR-TCR, TCR-HLA and TCR-CMV co-occurrence was scored with hypergeometric tests, and a repertoire-size bias correction was applied to TCR pairs. To estimate false discovery rates, a later analysis permuted the HLA or CMV assignments 20 times. A later analysis grouped co-occurring TCRs with DBSCAN, adding TCRdist sequence similarity when clustering within HLA-allele-positive subsets. Co-occurrence clustering excluded repertoires with fewer than 30,000 or more than 120,000 public chains, plus five with anomalous nucleotide sharing. Not all clones reach the TCRdb copy of this immuneACCESS table, which keeps in-frame sequences only. Checked studies attribute under half of the gap to unresolved V genes and leave the rest unexplained. D and trimming were read from the DNA, whereas the V and J calls and clone size are those reported in that table. For this sample there are roughly 120,000 clones; roughly 77% appear just once. Approximately 1% of the sample is taken by the ten largest.

The data were obtained in a study of cytomegalovirus exposure and HLA in healthy donors (dated by TCRdb to 2015 to 2018). In the study overall: An earlier analysis of several hundred of the donors reported around 280 Gb of sequence data and 117 million unique TCR beta sequences obtained from some 170 million T cells. An early release covering 550 to 650 HLA-typed donors comprised roughly 300 gigabases of sequencing data and approximately 80 million unique TCR sequences. Among the roughly 400 genotyped donors, around 79% belonged to the genetic ancestry cluster associated with self-reported Caucasian donors. The aim of the study was to test whether cataloging public T cell receptors could identify signatures of past pathogen exposure. The study profiled the T cell repertoires of about 640 subjects by immunosequencing and related them to cytomegalovirus serostatus. Along with the approximately 650-subject first cohort, a separate validation cohort of some 130 different subjects was used. To predict cytomegalovirus infection status, the study combined high-throughput TCR immunosequencing, statistical association of individual TCRs with disease status, and machine learning. In a later analysis, previously published TCR beta repertoires from 550 to 700 donors were re-analyzed and high-resolution HLA genotyping was added so that TCR occurrence patterns could be studied. Rather than drawing on any new phenotypic data, the later analysis identified candidate immune exposures from TCR beta sequences and the way those sequences occurred across donors. An earlier analysis of 587 of the donors used high-throughput TCR beta sequencing to judge whether each TCR beta V gene segment behaved as functional or pseudogenic. Donor age, sex, ethnicity and CMV serostatus were collected together with the repertoire data. Genome-wide SNP genotypes for about 65% of the roughly 700 donors were used in a later genetic analysis, which treated that subset as a discovery cohort. All discovery cohort repertoires had been generated using a single sequencing platform. Class I and class II HLA loci were covered by the typing at four-digit resolution. The number of donors typed differed by locus, with about 629-640 for A, B, C, DRB1 and DQB1, 522 for DQA1, over 600 for DPA1, and 450 to 480 for DPB1. About five DR-DQ haplotypes were treated as single units for association and clustering because of strong linkage in the cohort. On average, around 200,000 unique TCR beta nucleotide sequences were sequenced per donor among more than 350 genotyped donors of the cohort, with 15% to 20% of those sequences being non-productive. Study-wide findings and limitations: A later analysis found that HLA-associated TCR beta chains were more clonally expanded and had lower generation probabilities than equally common non-associated chains. Correlated functional status among segregating V segments might reflect linkage disequilibrium, but an unknown experimental factor could not be ruled out. CMV serostatus was the only immune exposure information available for the cohort. The cohort was sequenced for TCR beta chains only, and without alpha or paired-chain data the features that could be detected were limited. In a later genetic analysis, fewer N-insertions in productive TCRs were reported among donors in an Asian-associated ancestry cluster than the roughly 640-donor mean. Most TCR sequences were observed very rarely across donors, whereas some public TCRs were present in many individuals. About 17 rarely observed V segments, including chromosome 9 orphons, were excluded from the earlier analysis of approximately 600 of the donors because counts were too low. The classifier was reported to diagnose cytomegalovirus status with high specificity and sensitivity in both the original cohort and the validation cohort. A cluster of highly shared sequence variants was judged likely to be a technical artifact of the sequencing pipeline. Several of the top co-occurrence clusters appeared to be linked to parvovirus B19, influenza, CMV and Epstein-Barr virus, according to a later analysis. According to the authors, the approach could potentially be generalized to other disease states and immunological phenotypes. According to a later analysis, most CMV-associated TCR beta chains appeared to be HLA-restricted, and the HLA associations seemed to be driven largely by CMV exposure. In a later analysis, the rate of TCR association differed among HLA loci, with DRB1 alleles having the most associated TCRs and HLA-C alleles having the fewest. Sequencing depth was assumed to be roughly uniform across donors in the presence/absence analyses, though that assumption may not hold. The study gave a list of around 170 TCR beta chains associated with cytomegalovirus. A few of the identified cytomegalovirus-associated TCR beta chains were confirmed in vitro to be specific for cytomegalovirus antigens. Assigning TCR associations to individual alleles was difficult when HLA alleles, especially DR and DQ, strongly co-occurred. Broadly in line with IMGT annotations, most TCR beta V segments showed up in productive rearrangements about 87% or about 30% of the time in an earlier analysis of several hundred of the donors. HLA typing was unavailable for some donors at each locus, so association tests used only the typed subset. A further reported finding was that TCR beta sequences accurately predicted the HLA-A and HLA-B alleles for most subjects in the first cohort. Some IMGT-functional V segments, including TRBV6-2 and TRBV6-3, could not be distinguished by the 87-base-pair reads and were therefore excluded. In a later genetic analysis, a missense DCLRE1C variant was associated with V-gene and J-gene trimming of TCR beta chains, and the association was replicated in an independent cohort. Specific HLA alleles were associated with 15,000 to 20,000 TCR beta sequences at a false discovery rate of 0.05 in a later analysis.

In total, approximately 700 healthy bone marrow donors made up the cohort. All cohort members were sampled while nominally healthy, although unrecorded immune exposures were likely present. The donor was CMV seronegative and belonged to the group of several hundred seronegative cohort members. Each donor provided a peripheral blood sample, and peripheral blood mononuclear cells were used for TCR beta sequencing. Genomic DNA extraction from the blood cell samples was performed with the Qiagen DNeasy Blood Extraction Kit. Per the germline V gene (reference sequence), LNHNV is the CDR1 and YYDKDF is the CDR2. Including cysteine and phenylalanine, the CDR3 has 15 amino acids. Only the CDR3 DNA stays, 45 bases, in frame from base 1. V loses 0 bases of germline sequence and J loses 5 bases, and the interval between the two ends is 14 bases.

The V and J genes are TRBV15 and TRBJ2-7, with the D gene not confidently named. The sample comprised PBMCs. The origin of this receptor is a woman in her thirties in good health and CMV-seronegative. CDR3 sequence: CATSRDLAGAHEQYF. Read as DNA, the sequence is TGTGCCACCAGCAGAGATCTCGCCGGAGCCCACGAGCAGTACTTC.